The 11 T cell receptor beta chains presented below share a single source sample, sequenced in a study of cytomegalovirus exposure and HLA in healthy donors. The PCR ran on 60 Vbeta and 13 Jbeta primers. Profiling relied on immunoSEQ multiplex PCR, and the TCRdb table lists in-frame clones only, not all of them. The sample consists of 100,000 to 120,000 clones, about 83% of them appearing once. The specimen was PBMCs. The source is a man younger than 35 in good health and CMV-seronegative.

This clone was picked up a small number of times. J is TRBJ2-2 and V is TRBV11-2; 13 positions agree with TRBD2. V shed 2 bases, J shed 8 bases, and the junction held 5 bases outside the gene matches. The CDR3 extends over 16 amino acids. Germline-derived CDR1 and CDR2 are SGHAT and FQNNGV. CDR3 nucleotides: TGTGCCAGCAGCTTAACTAGCGGGAGGGCCCCTGGGGAGCTGTTTTTT. It translates to CASSLTSGRAPGELFF.

This clone was counted once. V and J are TRBV6-6 and TRBJ1-4; D is perhaps TRBD1 (6 bases). Trimming removed 7 bases from V and 5 bases from J, with 14 bases in between. CDR1 MNHNY and CDR2 SVGAGI come from the germline V gene (reference sequence). The CDR3 covers 14 residues. The CDR3 spells CASNPDRRNEKLFF. The DNA for the CDR3 is TGTGCCAGCAATCCCGACAGGAGGAATGAAAAACTGTTTTTT.

V gene TRBV2 combines with J gene TRBJ2-7; D might be TRBD1 (6 bases). The CDR3 is 12 residues long. CDR1 and CDR2 from the germline V gene are SNHLY and FYNNEI. V lost 6 bases, J lost 3 bases, and 9 bases lay in between. CDR3 sequence: CASRDSSYEQYF. CDR3 coding DNA: TGTGCCAGCAGGGACAGCAGCTACGAGCAGTACTTC.

V is TRBV6-6 and J is TRBJ2-7; 9 bases are a match to TRBD1. This CDR3 has 15 residues. Unmatched junction bases numbered 4, after V lost 3 bases and J lost 1 base. CDR1 and CDR2 (germline): MNHNY, SVGAGI (reference sequence). Written as DNA, the CDR3 is TGTGCCAGCAGTTATTCCGGGACAGGGTCCTACGAGCAGTACTTC. Protein: CASSYSGTGSYEQYF.

The gene calls are TRBV28 and TRBJ1-6; 9 bases match TRBD1. Per germline, CDR1 MDHEN and CDR2 SYDVKM. Trimming removed 6 bases from V and 10 bases from J; junction bases left unmatched: 10. The CDR3 sequence is 15 residues long. DNA for the CDR3: TGTGCCAGCAGCACCCGGGACAGGGTAGGCTCACCCCTCCACTTT. This translates into CASSTRDRVGSPLHF.

This sequence joins TRBV5-1 and TRBJ2-7; 7 bases line up with TRBD1. CDR1 is SGHRS and CDR2 is YFSETQ in the germline V gene. CDR3 length: 13 residues. Germline trimming cut 4 bases from V and 3 bases from J; bases unmatched to any gene: 4. The chain's CDR3 is CASSLRQGYEQYF. CDR3 DNA: TGCGCCAGCAGCCTCCGACAGGGCTACGAGCAGTACTTC. The full variable domain, completed using reference TRBV5-1 and TRBJ2-7, is KAGVTQTPRYLIKTRGQQVTLSCSPISGHRSVSWYQQTPGQGLQFLFEYFSETQRNKGNFPGRFSGRQFSNSRSEMNVSTLELGDSALYLCASSLRQGYEQYFGPGTRLTVT.

The V call is TRBV5-5, the J call TRBJ1-5, with 9 bases identical to TRBD1. CDR1 SGHKS and CDR2 YYEKEE come from the germline V gene (reference sequence). V was clipped by 1 base and J by 4 bases; unmatched bases: 3. CDR3 length: 15 residues. The CDR3 is CASSLTGGENQPQHF. In DNA form, the CDR3 reads TGTGCCAGCAGCTTGACAGGGGGCGAGAATCAGCCCCAGCATTTT.

The chain links TRBV10-2 to TRBJ1-4; the D gene is possibly TRBD1 (6 bases). CDR1 is WSHSY and CDR2 is SAAADI in the germline V gene. The V and J ends lost 4 bases and 0 bases respectively, with 18 bases between them. CDR3 length equals 18 residues. The CDR3 DNA follows: TGCGCCAGCAGTGGGAACCAGGGACACACCTCAACTAATGAAAAACTGTTTTTT. This sequence encodes CASSGNQGHTSTNEKLFF.

The J gene is TRBJ1-4, the V gene TRBV30; D ambiguous. The CDR3 is made up of 14 amino acids. Per the germline V gene, CDR1 is GTSNPN and CDR2 is SVGIG (reference sequence). Between the trimmed V and J ends, which lost 2 bases and 2 bases, there was a span of 9 bases. In DNA, the CDR3 is TGTGCCTGGAGTACGATGAGGACTAATGAAAAACTGTTTTTT. It is translated as CAWSTMRTNEKLFF.

The chain links TRBV14 to TRBJ2-5, with 8 bases identical to TRBD1. V lost 1 base, J lost 3 bases, and 4 bases stayed unmatched. The CDR3 length is 15 residues. CDR1 is SGHDN, CDR2 FVKESK, per germline. In DNA form, the CDR3 reads TGTGCCAGCAGCCAAGGGGACAGGTCAAAAGAGACCCAGTACTTC. The encoded protein is CASSQGDRSKETQYF.

The chain joins TRBV2 to TRBJ2-1; D is unresolved. CDR1 and CDR2 (germline): SNHLY, FYNNEI. V lost 4 bases and J lost 5, with 6 bases in between. This CDR3 contains 12 residues. The CDR3 nucleotides read TGTGCCAGCAGTGGTCAAAACAATGAGCAGTTCTTC. This encodes CASSGQNNEQFF.